The entry below describes one T cell receptor beta chain. The antigen remains undetermined. These data originate in a study of PD-1 blockade in classical Hodgkin lymphoma. Overall study context: The study gave patients nivolumab 3 mg/kg intravenously every 2 weeks. Findings and limits, study-wide: Newly diagnosed and completely responding patients shared comparable baseline diversity. Patients who began taking nivolumab under 1 year after ASCT were left out.

Measured with immunoSEQ multiplex PCR; TCRdb has only the in-frame clones, and not every one. The sample gives approximately 70,000 clones, under 95% of which show up once; about 8% is in the top ten. Every patient had relapsed following autologous stem cell transplantation, and cohorts differed in brentuximab vedotin exposure. Classifying best responses yielded complete response, partial response or progressive disease. CDR1 is MRHNA and CDR2 is SNTAGT in the germline V gene. CDR3 size: 17 residues. V was pared by 4 bases and J by 0 bases, with 15 bases between. This TCR was recovered from a human donor with classical Hodgkin lymphoma. The sample was peripheral blood mononuclear cells (PBMCs), taken at baseline. V usage is TRBV6-4 and J usage is TRBJ1-4, with D possibly matching TRBD1 (6 bases). CDR3 in amino acids: CASSGPRTAATNEKLFF. The CDR3 DNA follows: TGTGCCAGCAGTGGACCCAGGACAGCGGCAACTAATGAAAAACTGTTTTTT.